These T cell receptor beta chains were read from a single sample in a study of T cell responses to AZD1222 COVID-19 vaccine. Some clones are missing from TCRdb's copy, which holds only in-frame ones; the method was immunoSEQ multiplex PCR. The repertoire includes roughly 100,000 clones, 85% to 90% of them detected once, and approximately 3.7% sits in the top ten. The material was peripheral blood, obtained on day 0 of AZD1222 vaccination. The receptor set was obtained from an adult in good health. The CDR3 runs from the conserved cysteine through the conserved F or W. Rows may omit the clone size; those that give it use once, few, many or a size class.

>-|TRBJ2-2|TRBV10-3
CAISEPRGGVNTGELFF
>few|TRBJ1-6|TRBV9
CASSVGKGKTLHF
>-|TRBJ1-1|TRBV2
CASSRDRGRTEAFF
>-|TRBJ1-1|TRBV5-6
CASSLLKGAIVPPEAFF
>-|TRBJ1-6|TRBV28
CASKIGNSPLHF
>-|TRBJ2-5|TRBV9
CASSVDPRETQYF
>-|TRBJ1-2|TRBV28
CASSLTYVGYGYTF
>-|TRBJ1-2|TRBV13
CASSLRGLANYGYTF
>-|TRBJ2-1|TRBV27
CASSSGGVAYNEQFF
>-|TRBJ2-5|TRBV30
CAWSVAAEGTQYF
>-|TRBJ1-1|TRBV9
CASSTDWNTEAFF